The clone carrying this T cell receptor (beta chain) came up once. Only in-frame clones appear in the TCRdb table, and some are missing; sequencing was by immunoSEQ multiplex PCR. The sample lists fewer than 150,000 clones, roughly 86% occurring once. This specimen comes from a study of blood T cell repertoires in COVID-19. Germline loops: CDR1 SGHTA, CDR2 FQGNSA. Unmatched junction bases numbered 4, after V lost 2 bases and J lost 0 bases. This CDR3 contains 17 residues. Source material: peripheral blood. The gene calls are TRBV7-2 and TRBJ2-1; 10 bases fit TRBD2. The origin of this receptor is a human donor in a cohort sampled during active COVID-19. The CDR3 loop is CASSLISGGPSYNEQFF. For the CDR3, the DNA is TGTGCCAGCAGCTTAATTAGCGGGGGGCCCTCCTACAATGAGCAGTTCTTC.